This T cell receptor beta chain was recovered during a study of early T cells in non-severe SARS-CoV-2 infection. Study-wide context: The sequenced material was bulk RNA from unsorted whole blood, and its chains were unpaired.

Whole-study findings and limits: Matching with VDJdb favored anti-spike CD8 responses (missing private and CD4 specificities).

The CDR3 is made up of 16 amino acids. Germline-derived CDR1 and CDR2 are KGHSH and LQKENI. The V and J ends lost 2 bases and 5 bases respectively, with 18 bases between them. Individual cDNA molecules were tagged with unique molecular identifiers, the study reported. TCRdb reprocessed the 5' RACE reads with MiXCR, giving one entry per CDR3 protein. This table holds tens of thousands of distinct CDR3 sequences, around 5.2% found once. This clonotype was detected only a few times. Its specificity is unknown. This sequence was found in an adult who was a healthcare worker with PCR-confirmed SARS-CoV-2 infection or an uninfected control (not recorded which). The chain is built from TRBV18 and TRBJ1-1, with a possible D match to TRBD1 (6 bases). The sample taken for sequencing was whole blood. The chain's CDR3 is CASSPGGTTAGTEAFF. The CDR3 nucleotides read TGTGCCAGCTCACCAGGGGGCACAACCGCGGGGACTGAAGCTTTCTTT.